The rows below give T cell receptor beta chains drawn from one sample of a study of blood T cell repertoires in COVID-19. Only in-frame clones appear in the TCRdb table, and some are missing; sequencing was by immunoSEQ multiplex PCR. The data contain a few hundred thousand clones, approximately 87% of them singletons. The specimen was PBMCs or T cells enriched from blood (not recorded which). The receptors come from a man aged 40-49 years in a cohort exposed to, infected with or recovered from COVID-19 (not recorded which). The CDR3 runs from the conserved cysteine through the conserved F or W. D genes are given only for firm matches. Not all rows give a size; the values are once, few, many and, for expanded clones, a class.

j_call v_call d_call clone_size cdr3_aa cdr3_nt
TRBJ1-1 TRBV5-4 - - CASSSGGAGPNTEAFF TGTGCCAGCAGCTCAGGTGGGGCAGGGCCTAACACTGAAGCTTTCTTT
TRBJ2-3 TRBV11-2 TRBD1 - CASGGQGFPDTQYF TGTGCCAGCGGGGGACAGGGGTTTCCAGATACGCAGTATTTT
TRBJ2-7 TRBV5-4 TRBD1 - CASSWDSFSYEQYF TGTGCCAGCAGCTGGGACAGCTTCTCCTACGAGCAGTACTTC
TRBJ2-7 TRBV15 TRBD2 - CATRGTSGQQYF TGTGCCACCCGAGGGACTAGCGGGCAGCAGTACTTC
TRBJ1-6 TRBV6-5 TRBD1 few CASGGQGGSPLHF TGTGCCAGCGGAGGACAGGGGGGTTCACCCCTCCACTTT
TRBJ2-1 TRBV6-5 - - CASSWGDPSYNEQFF TGTGCCAGCAGTTGGGGGGACCCCTCCTACAATGAGCAGTTCTTC
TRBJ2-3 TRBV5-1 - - CATRTDRGITDTQYF TGCGCCACCCGAACGGACAGAGGGATCACAGATACGCAGTATTTT
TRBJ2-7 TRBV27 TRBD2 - CASSRSGTSGYEQYF TGTGCCAGCAGTCGATCCGGGACTAGCGGCTACGAGCAGTACTTC
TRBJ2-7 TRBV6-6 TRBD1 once CASSSGTGSSYEQYF TGTGCCAGCAGCTCCGGGACAGGAAGCTCCTACGAGCAGTACTTC
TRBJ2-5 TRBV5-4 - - CASSLDRRMKETQYF TGTGCCAGCAGCTTGGACCGCAGGATGAAAGAGACCCAGTACTTC
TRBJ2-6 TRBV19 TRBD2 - CASSPKSQTSPYSGANVLTF TGTGCCAGTAGTCCAAAAAGCCAGACTAGCCCCTACTCTGGGGCCAACGTCCTGACTTTC
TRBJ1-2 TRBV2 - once CASSELRGYYGYTF TGTGCCAGCAGTGAACTGCGGGGGTACTATGGCTACACCTTC
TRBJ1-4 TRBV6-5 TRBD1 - CASSDRGNEKLFF TGTGCCAGCTCCGACAGGGGGAATGAAAAACTGTTTTTT
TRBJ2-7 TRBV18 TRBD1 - CASSPRTGGYEQYF TGTGCCAGCTCACCCCGGACAGGGGGCTACGAGCAGTACTTC
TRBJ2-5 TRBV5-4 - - CASSSGAVGETQYF TGTGCCAGCAGCTCTGGGGCGGTGGGGGAGACCCAGTACTTC
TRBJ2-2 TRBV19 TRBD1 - CASYSRDRGTGELFF TGTGCCAGTTATAGTAGGGACAGGGGAACCGGGGAGCTGTTTTTT
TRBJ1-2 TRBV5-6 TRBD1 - CASSPNRDRINYGYTF TGTGCCAGCAGCCCAAATCGGGACAGAATTAACTATGGCTACACCTTC
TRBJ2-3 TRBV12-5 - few CASRSFTDTQYF TGTGCTAGTCGTTCCTTCACAGATACGCAGTATTTT
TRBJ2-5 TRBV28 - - CASSFRETQYF TGTGCCAGCAGTTTTAGAGAGACCCAGTACTTC
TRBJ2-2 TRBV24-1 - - CATRAAAGNTGELFF TGTGCCACCAGGGCGGCAGCGGGGAACACCGGGGAGCTGTTTTTT
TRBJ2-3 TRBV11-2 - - CASSLGLVSDTQYF TGTGCCAGCAGCTTAGGTCTAGTCTCAGATACGCAGTATTTT
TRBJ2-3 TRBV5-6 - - CASSEQGRTDTQYF TGTGCCAGCAGCGAGCAGGGGCGAACAGATACGCAGTATTTT
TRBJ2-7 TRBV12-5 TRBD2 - CASATGTSGSYEQYF TGTGCTAGTGCCACGGGGACTAGCGGATCCTACGAGCAGTACTTC
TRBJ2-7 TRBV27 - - CASRTGSIGPYEQYF TGTGCCAGCAGAACAGGTTCCATCGGCCCCTACGAGCAGTACTTC
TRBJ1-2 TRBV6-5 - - CASSYSYRDYGYTF TGTGCCAGCAGTTACTCCTACAGGGACTATGGCTACACCTTC
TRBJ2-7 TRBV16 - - CASSQQAGIFKQYF TGTGCCAGCAGCCAACAGGCAGGGATTTTTAAGCAGTACTTC
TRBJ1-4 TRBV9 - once CASGPGDRGSEKLFF TGTGCCAGCGGCCCCGGGGACCGGGGGAGTGAAAAACTGTTTTTT
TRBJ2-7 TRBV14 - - CASSQGTVPGEQYF TGTGCCAGCAGCCAAGGTACAGTCCCCGGCGAGCAGTACTTC
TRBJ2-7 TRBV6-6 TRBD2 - CASSYGTKRGEQYF TGTGCCAGCAGTTATGGGACTAAACGGGGCGAGCAGTACTTC
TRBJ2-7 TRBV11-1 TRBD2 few CASSRDSGSYEQYF TGTGCCAGCAGCCGAGATAGCGGGTCCTACGAGCAGTACTTC
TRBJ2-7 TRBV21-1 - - CATENRDSVHEQYF TGTGCCACCGAGAACCGGGACAGTGTCCACGAGCAGTACTTC
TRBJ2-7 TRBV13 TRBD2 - CASSLGLAGVLYEQYF TGTGCCAGCAGCTTAGGACTAGCGGGAGTTTTGTACGAGCAGTACTTC
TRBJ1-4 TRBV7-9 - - CASSTVGGKLFF TGTGCCAGCAGCACAGTAGGGGGAAAACTGTTTTTT
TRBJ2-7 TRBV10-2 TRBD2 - CASGRLAGEQYF TGCGCCAGCGGGCGACTAGCGGGCGAGCAGTACTTC
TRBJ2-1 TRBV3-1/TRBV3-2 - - CASRRGRGSGSRYNEQFF TGTGCCAGCCGCAGGGGGCGGGGTAGCGGGAGTAGGTACAATGAGCAGTTCTTC
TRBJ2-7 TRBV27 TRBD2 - CASRSGSHEQYF TGTGCCAGCCGCAGCGGGAGCCACGAGCAGTACTTC
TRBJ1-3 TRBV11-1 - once CASGLSGNTIYF TGTGCCAGCGGACTGTCTGGAAACACCATATATTTT
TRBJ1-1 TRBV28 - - CASSLISAGVAHEAFF TGTGCCAGCAGTTTAATATCGGCAGGGGTCGCCCACGAAGCTTTCTTT
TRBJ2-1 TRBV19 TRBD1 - CASSSGTGGRNEQFF TGTGCCAGTAGTTCCGGGACAGGGGGGCGCAATGAGCAGTTCTTC
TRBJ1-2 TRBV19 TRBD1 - CASSIGDRGPYGYTF TGTGCCAGTAGTATTGGGGACAGGGGGCCCTATGGCTACACCTTC
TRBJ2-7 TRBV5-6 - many CASSSRVPPYEQYF TGTGCCAGCAGCAGCAGGGTCCCCCCCTACGAGCAGTACTTC
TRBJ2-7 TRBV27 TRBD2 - CASSASGRAPEQYF TGTGCCAGCAGTGCAAGCGGGAGGGCCCCCGAGCAGTACTTC
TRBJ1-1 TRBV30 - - CAWSLTSRGGWAFF TGTGCCTGGAGTCTTACCTCCAGGGGTGGATGGGCTTTCTTT
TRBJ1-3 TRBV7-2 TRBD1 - CASSLHRDRGSGNTIYF TGTGCCAGCAGCTTACACCGGGACAGGGGGAGTGGAAACACCATATATTTT
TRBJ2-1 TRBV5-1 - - CASSVQGLAAYNEQFF TGCGCCAGCAGCGTACAAGGACTCGCTGCCTACAATGAGCAGTTCTTC